This is a list of T cell receptor beta chains from one sample in a study of OX40 agonist ivuxolimab in advanced cancers. Clones were sequenced by immunoSEQ multiplex PCR, and TCRdb holds only the in-frame ones, with some missing. Of about 80,000 clones in the sample, 65% to 90% are singletons; the top ten hold approximately 2%. Source: CD4+ or CD8+ T cells sorted from blood, taken in a trial of the OX40 agonist ivuxolimab. These receptor sequences come from an adult with an advanced solid tumor such as melanoma, head and neck, liver or kidney cancer. CDR3s include the opening cysteine and the closing phenylalanine or tryptophan. A D gene is named only where the DNA matches it firmly. Clone size is given for some rows only: seen once, a few or many times, or a class if the clone is expanded.

D gene: TRBD1
clone size: -
J gene: TRBJ1-1
V gene: TRBV7-3
CDR3 protein: CASSKTGAYGTEAFF
CDR3 DNA: TGTGCCAGCAGCAAGACAGGGGCTTATGGCACTGAAGCTTTCTTT

D gene: -
clone size: few
J gene: TRBJ1-4
V gene: TRBV7-2
CDR3 protein: CASSLWPMEEKLFF
CDR3 DNA: TGTGCCAGCAGCTTATGGCCCATGGAGGAAAAACTGTTTTTT

D gene: -
clone size: -
J gene: TRBJ2-1
V gene: TRBV21-1
CDR3 protein: CASSYRGTRCNEQFF
CDR3 DNA: TGTGCCAGCAGCTACCGCGGTACTAGGTGCAATGAGCAGTTCTTC

D gene: -
clone size: -
J gene: TRBJ1-1
V gene: TRBV15
CDR3 protein: CATSRDRARGTEAFF
CDR3 DNA: TGTGCCACCAGCAGAGACAGGGCCAGAGGCACTGAAGCTTTCTTT

D gene: TRBD2
clone size: once
J gene: TRBJ2-3
V gene: TRBV6-6
CDR3 protein: CASTTGGFTDTQYF
CDR3 DNA: TGTGCCAGCACTACGGGGGGGTTCACAGATACGCAGTATTTT

D gene: TRBD1
clone size: once
J gene: TRBJ1-3
V gene: TRBV28
CDR3 protein: CASSSRGASDTIYF
CDR3 DNA: TGTGCCAGCAGTTCCAGGGGGGCTTCGGACACCATATATTTT

D gene: -
clone size: -
J gene: TRBJ1-1
V gene: TRBV28
CDR3 protein: CASSEITHGGLLGTEAFF
CDR3 DNA: TGTGCCAGCAGCGAAATAACCCACGGGGGTCTACTGGGAACTGAAGCTTTCTTT

D gene: -
clone size: -
J gene: TRBJ1-5
V gene: TRBV5-6
CDR3 protein: CASSFGAQSNQPQHF
CDR3 DNA: TGTGCCAGCAGCTTTGGGGCGCAGAGCAATCAGCCCCAGCATTTT

D gene: -
clone size: -
J gene: TRBJ2-1
V gene: TRBV15
CDR3 protein: CATSRRSLGPMQFF
CDR3 DNA: TGTGCCACCAGCAGGCGAAGCCTTGGACCAATGCAGTTCTTC

D gene: -
clone size: -
J gene: TRBJ2-3
V gene: TRBV7-8
CDR3 protein: CASSPSSTDTQYF
CDR3 DNA: TGTGCCAGCAGCCCTTCAAGCACAGATACGCAGTATTTT

D gene: -
clone size: -
J gene: TRBJ1-4
V gene: TRBV4-3
CDR3 protein: CASSQLRQGLNEKLFF
CDR3 DNA: TGCGCCAGCAGCCAATTAAGGCAGGGGCTTAATGAAAAACTGTTTTTT

D gene: TRBD2
clone size: -
J gene: TRBJ2-1
V gene: TRBV5-1
CDR3 protein: CASSLWTSGDNEQFF
CDR3 DNA: TGCGCCAGCAGCTTGTGGACTAGCGGAGACAATGAGCAGTTCTTC

D gene: TRBD2
clone size: once
J gene: TRBJ2-3
V gene: TRBV7-2
CDR3 protein: CASSPSPREVNTDTQYF
CDR3 DNA: TGTGCCAGCAGCCCCTCCCCACGGGAGGTCAACACAGATACGCAGTATTTT

D gene: -
clone size: -
J gene: TRBJ1-1
V gene: TRBV7-9
CDR3 protein: CASSPNGRGQGAFF
CDR3 DNA: TGTGCCAGCAGCCCTAACGGGCGGGGGCAAGGAGCTTTCTTT

D gene: -
clone size: once
J gene: TRBJ2-1
V gene: TRBV6-1
CDR3 protein: CASSESDKYNEQFF
CDR3 DNA: TGTGCCAGCAGTGAATCTGACAAATACAATGAGCAGTTCTTC

D gene: -
clone size: -
J gene: TRBJ2-4
V gene: TRBV19
CDR3 protein: CASSNTPAWTLAKNIQYF
CDR3 DNA: TGTGCCAGTAGTAACACACCCGCCTGGACGCTAGCCAAAAACATTCAGTACTTC

D gene: -
clone size: -
J gene: TRBJ2-7
V gene: TRBV9
CDR3 protein: CASSVGTLDLSEQYF
CDR3 DNA: TGTGCCAGCAGCGTAGGGACCCTAGACTTAAGCGAGCAGTACTTC

D gene: TRBD2
clone size: -
J gene: TRBJ2-5
V gene: TRBV27
CDR3 protein: CASSSLTLGLALQETQYF
CDR3 DNA: TGTGCCAGCAGTTCCCTCACCCTGGGACTAGCACTCCAAGAGACCCAGTACTTC

D gene: -
clone size: -
J gene: TRBJ2-3
V gene: TRBV19
CDR3 protein: CASSVNLRDQSRTDTQYF
CDR3 DNA: TGTGCCAGTAGTGTCAACCTCCGGGACCAATCTCGCACAGATACGCAGTATTTT

D gene: -
clone size: -
J gene: TRBJ2-1
V gene: TRBV7-8
CDR3 protein: CASSWRVNEQFF
CDR3 DNA: TGTGCCAGCAGCTGGAGGGTAAATGAGCAGTTCTTC

D gene: TRBD1
clone size: few
J gene: TRBJ1-5
V gene: TRBV5-3
CDR3 protein: CARSGGQDRNNQPQHF
CDR3 DNA: TGTGCCAGAAGCGGGGGACAGGACAGGAACAATCAGCCCCAGCATTTT

D gene: -
clone size: few
J gene: TRBJ2-5
V gene: TRBV9
CDR3 protein: CASSVGGHQETQYF
CDR3 DNA: TGTGCCAGCAGCGTAGGAGGACACCAAGAGACCCAGTACTTC

D gene: -
clone size: -
J gene: TRBJ2-7
V gene: TRBV11-2
CDR3 protein: CASSSVKGGAAGEQYF
CDR3 DNA: TGTGCCAGCAGCTCCGTAAAAGGGGGAGCCGCGGGAGAGCAGTACTTC

D gene: -
clone size: -
J gene: TRBJ2-4
V gene: TRBV6-1
CDR3 protein: CASSDTGLAKNIQYF
CDR3 DNA: TGTGCCAGCAGTGATACCGGACTAGCCAAAAACATTCAGTACTTC

D gene: -
clone size: -
J gene: TRBJ2-3
V gene: TRBV7-9
CDR3 protein: CASSLATLEIDTQYF
CDR3 DNA: TGTGCCAGCAGCTTAGCAACACTAGAAATAGATACGCAGTATTTT

D gene: -
clone size: few
J gene: TRBJ2-1
V gene: TRBV6-6
CDR3 protein: CASTPSRTDNNEQFF
CDR3 DNA: TGTGCCAGCACACCTAGTAGGACAGATAACAATGAGCAGTTCTTC

D gene: -
clone size: -
J gene: TRBJ2-7
V gene: TRBV5-4
CDR3 protein: CASSIDYEQYF
CDR3 DNA: TGTGCCAGCAGCATCGACTACGAGCAGTACTTC

D gene: TRBD2
clone size: -
J gene: TRBJ2-1
V gene: TRBV5-1
CDR3 protein: CASSLNLGLDKTYNEQFF
CDR3 DNA: TGCGCCAGCAGCTTGAATCTCGGACTAGACAAGACCTACAATGAGCAGTTCTTC

D gene: -
clone size: -
J gene: TRBJ1-1
V gene: TRBV7-9
CDR3 protein: CASSQARDAGRAFF
CDR3 DNA: TGTGCCAGCAGCCAAGCCCGGGACGCCGGGCGTGCTTTCTTT

D gene: -
clone size: -
J gene: TRBJ2-1
V gene: TRBV10-1
CDR3 protein: CASSRGGNEQFF
CDR3 DNA: TGCGCCAGCAGCAGGGGCGGCAATGAGCAGTTCTTC

D gene: TRBD2
clone size: -
J gene: TRBJ2-1
V gene: TRBV4-2
CDR3 protein: CASSQTTSGTYNEQFF
CDR3 DNA: TGTGCCAGCAGCCAAACCACTAGCGGGACGTACAATGAGCAGTTCTTC

D gene: -
clone size: -
J gene: TRBJ2-7
V gene: TRBV7-2
CDR3 protein: CASSRYMDSVYEQYF
CDR3 DNA: TGTGCCAGCAGCCGTTATATGGACAGCGTCTACGAGCAGTACTTC

D gene: -
clone size: -
J gene: TRBJ1-5
V gene: TRBV6-5
CDR3 protein: CASSPGGSPNQPQHF
CDR3 DNA: TGTGCCAGCAGTCCGGGGGGCAGCCCCAATCAGCCCCAGCATTTT

D gene: -
clone size: -
J gene: TRBJ2-5
V gene: TRBV18
CDR3 protein: CASSLTDRQETQYF
CDR3 DNA: TGTGCCAGCTCACTTACGGACAGACAAGAGACCCAGTACTTC

D gene: -
clone size: few
J gene: TRBJ2-2
V gene: TRBV28
CDR3 protein: CASSLHGELFF
CDR3 DNA: TGTGCCAGCAGTTTACACGGGGAGCTGTTTTTT

D gene: TRBD1
clone size: -
J gene: TRBJ2-1
V gene: TRBV5-6
CDR3 protein: CASSPGTGIGNEQFF
CDR3 DNA: TGTGCCAGCAGCCCCGGGACAGGGATTGGAAATGAGCAGTTCTTC

D gene: TRBD1
clone size: -
J gene: TRBJ1-2
V gene: TRBV6-6
CDR3 protein: CASTWTGYGYTF
CDR3 DNA: TGTGCCAGCACCTGGACAGGGTATGGCTACACCTTC

D gene: -
clone size: -
J gene: TRBJ1-1
V gene: TRBV15
CDR3 protein: CATSEGYEAFF
CDR3 DNA: TGTGCCACCTCCGAGGGTTATGAAGCTTTCTTT

D gene: -
clone size: -
J gene: TRBJ1-2
V gene: TRBV7-8
CDR3 protein: CASSLVLGRGTTF
CDR3 DNA: TGTGCCAGCAGCTTAGTTCTAGGGAGGGGCACCACCTTC

D gene: -
clone size: -
J gene: TRBJ2-2
V gene: TRBV28
CDR3 protein: CARQGGAGELFF
CDR3 DNA: TGTGCCAGACAGGGGGGGGCCGGGGAGCTGTTTTTT

D gene: -
clone size: -
J gene: TRBJ1-2
V gene: TRBV7-6
CDR3 protein: CASSLGGIDYGYTF
CDR3 DNA: TGTGCCAGCAGCTTAGGGGGGATCGACTATGGCTACACCTTC

D gene: TRBD2
clone size: -
J gene: TRBJ2-5
V gene: TRBV7-2
CDR3 protein: CASSFGSGTSFGETQYF
CDR3 DNA: TGTGCCAGCAGCTTTGGGAGCGGGACCTCCTTCGGCGAGACCCAGTACTTC

D gene: -
clone size: few
J gene: TRBJ1-1
V gene: TRBV19
CDR3 protein: CASSTRELNTEAFF
CDR3 DNA: TGTGCCAGTAGTACGCGGGAGCTGAACACTGAAGCTTTCTTT

D gene: -
clone size: -
J gene: TRBJ1-6
V gene: TRBV5-1
CDR3 protein: CASSLIGQGNSPLHF
CDR3 DNA: TGCGCCAGCAGCTTGATAGGGCAGGGGAATTCACCCCTCCACTTT

D gene: -
clone size: -
J gene: TRBJ1-1
V gene: TRBV7-3
CDR3 protein: CASSLSTGSEGEAFF
CDR3 DNA: TGTGCCAGCAGCTTAAGTACAGGGTCCGAGGGTGAAGCTTTCTTT

D gene: -
clone size: -
J gene: TRBJ1-3
V gene: TRBV4-3
CDR3 protein: CASSQDLGRSSGNTIYF
CDR3 DNA: TGCGCCAGCAGCCAGGACCTCGGCCGGAGCTCTGGAAACACCATATATTTT

D gene: -
clone size: -
J gene: TRBJ1-6
V gene: TRBV5-4
CDR3 protein: CASSQVAGALRSPLHF
CDR3 DNA: TGTGCCAGCAGCCAAGTTGCAGGAGCCCTACGTTCACCCCTCCACTTT

D gene: TRBD2
clone size: few
J gene: TRBJ2-1
V gene: TRBV28
CDR3 protein: CASSRASGGDPGQFF
CDR3 DNA: TGTGCCAGCAGCCGAGCCAGCGGGGGGGATCCTGGGCAGTTCTTC